Presented here are 20 T cell receptor beta chains from one specimen sequenced in a study of post-analysis software for immune sequencing data. General study results and limits: TRBV segments more frequent in patients than in controls numbered a few and included TRBV5-6, TRBV5-1 and TRBV20-1.

The antigens for these receptors are not known. Unique molecular identifiers were present in the TCR beta cDNA libraries. TCRdb processed the PCR reads anew with MiXCR; each CDR3 protein has one entry. Seen here are 750,000 to 950,000 distinct CDR3 sequences, about 53% observed once, and the top ten hold approximately 4.5%. Sequenced: blood. Every receptor here comes from a girl aged 10 to 17 with multiple sclerosis.

Here the CDR3 reads CASSGTGVEAFF. The DNA for the CDR3 is TGTGCCAGCAGCGGTACAGGCGTTGAAGCTTTCTTT. V and J are TRBV7-9 and TRBJ1-1, with D possibly matching TRBD1 (5 bases). The CDR3 is made up of 12 amino acids. Deletions cut 5 bases from V and 7 bases from J, with 11 bases between. Germline values: CDR1 SEHNR, CDR2 FQNEAQ (reference sequence).

The chain recombines TRBV5-1 with TRBJ2-1, with D perhaps TRBD2 (6 bases). The CDR3 consists of 16 residues. Germline V CDR1 and CDR2: SGHRS, YFSETQ. Trimming shortened V by 5 bases and J by 0 bases, and 15 bases separated the two germline ends. CDR3 in amino acids: CASSPTQTSSYNEQFF. The CDR3 nucleotides are TGCGCCAGCAGTCCTACACAGACTAGCTCCTACAATGAGCAGTTCTTC.

Here the CDR3 reads CASRTARPPLDTF. The DNA of the CDR3 is TGTGCCAGCAGGACCGCCAGGCCCCCATTGGACACCTTC. V and J are TRBV6-1 and TRBJ1-2, with D hard to call. Deletions cut 6 bases from V and 12 bases from J, with 20 bases between. This CDR3 is 13 amino acids long. The germline CDR1 and CDR2 sequences are MNHNS and SASEGT.

This clonotype was observed a single time. The rearrangement joins TRBV5-5 to TRBJ1-2; 7 bases agree with TRBD1. This CDR3 region has 13 residues. Germline CDR1 reads SGHKS; CDR2 reads YYEKEE (reference sequence). With 4 bases clipped from V and 4 bases from J, the junction kept 4 bases outside the gene matches. CDR3 nucleotide sequence: TGTGCCAGCAGCGTCGGGACAGCCTATGGCTACACCTTC. As protein: CASSVGTAYGYTF.

The chain uses TRBV29-1 and TRBJ1-5, with unresolved D. Trimming left V 7 bases short and J 5 bases short, with 12 bases between. This CDR3 is 12 amino acids long. Germline CDR1 is SQVTM and CDR2 is ANQGSEA. CDR3 nucleotide sequence: TGCAGCGCCCGACATGGGGATCAGCCCCAGCATTTT. Translation: CSARHGDQPQHF.

This chain links TRBV30 with TRBJ2-4; D unresolved. With the DNA end fitting TRBJ2-7 better, the J assignment may be wrong. The CDR3 has 13 residues. Germline-derived CDR1 and CDR2 are GTSNPN and SVGIG (reference sequence). CDR3: CAWSEADPYEQYF. CDR3 nucleotide sequence: TGTGCCTGGAGTGAGGCAGATCCCTACGAGCAGTACTTC.

The gene calls are TRBV10-3 and TRBJ2-7, with 9 nucleotides matching TRBD2. The CDR3 totals 16 residues. The germline V gene encodes CDR1 ENHRY and CDR2 SYGVKD. J was trimmed by 2 bases and V by 4 bases; bases with no gene match: 9. The CDR3 is CAISGLGSGSAYEQYF. The CDR3 DNA reads as TGTGCCATCAGTGGGCTCGGTAGCGGGAGCGCCTACGAGCAGTACTTC.

V and J are TRBV6-1 and TRBJ1-2, with no clear D. The V end lost 8 bases, the J end lost 5 bases, and 12 bases lay between the germline ends. The CDR3 runs 12 residues. CDR1 MNHNS and CDR2 SASEGT come from the germline V gene. CDR3 protein: CASGGQRYGYTF. The CDR3 bases are TGTGCCAGCGGTGGGCAACGGTATGGCTACACCTTC.

The genes are TRBV10-3 and TRBJ2-5, with D possibly TRBD2 on 6 matching bases. The V end was cut by 4 bases, the J end by 5 bases, with 20 bases between. The CDR3 is made up of 16 amino acids. The germline V gene encodes CDR1 ENHRY and CDR2 SYGVKD. CDR3 region: CAISAAGSEKGETQYF. Here the CDR3 DNA reads TGTGCCATCAGTGCGGCGGGGTCCGAAAAAGGGGAGACCCAGTACTTC.

The genes are TRBV9 and TRBJ2-1; 13 bases align to TRBD2. There are 17 residues in the CDR3. Unmatched junction bases numbered 9, after V lost 0 bases and J lost 9 bases. Looked up from germline, CDR1 is SGDLS and CDR2 is YYNGEE. The CDR3 here is CASSVGLLAGGSSEQFF. DNA of the CDR3: TGTGCCAGCAGCGTAGGCCTACTAGCGGGAGGGTCGAGTGAGCAGTTCTTC.

The chain employs TRBV18 and TRBJ2-7; 8 bases map to TRBD1. V lost 6 bases, J lost 7 bases, and 8 bases stayed unmatched. CDR3 size: 13 residues. Germline CDR1 and CDR2: KGHSH and LQKENI. The CDR3 nucleotides are TGTGCCAGCTCGCCGGACAGGGTGAGTGAGCAGTACTTC. This codes for CASSPDRVSEQYF.

The chain carries TRBV6-2 or TRBV6-3 and TRBJ2-1, with D uncertain. CDR1 is MNHEY and CDR2 is SVGEGT in the germline V gene. The CDR3 loop spans 14 amino acids. V lost 7 bases and J 4 bases, leaving 14 bases between the germline ends. The chain's CDR3 is CASTSWGPYNEQFF. CDR3 DNA sequence: TGTGCCAGCACCTCGTGGGGTCCGTACAATGAGCAGTTCTTC.

This chain connects TRBV7-2 to TRBJ2-5; TRBD2 matches at 7 bases. The CDR3 length is 19 residues. Germline CDR1 is SGHTA and CDR2 is FQGNSA. V gave up 2 bases and J gave up 0 bases; unmatched junction bases: 15. CDR3 protein: CASSLTRGGLVAYQETQYF. Here the CDR3 DNA reads TGTGCCAGCAGCTTAACGCGGGGAGGACTAGTTGCATACCAAGAGACCCAGTACTTC.

With regard to this clonotype: At one end, the junction sequence differs from germline, possibly due to a read error. This chain uses TRBV18 with TRBJ1-1, with 7 bases fitting TRBD1. The germline V gene encodes CDR1 KGHSH and CDR2 LQKENI. The CDR3 has 15 residues. CDR3 nucleotide sequence: TGTGCCAGCTCACCAGACAGGGCCGCGAACCCTGAAGCTTTCTTT. Its translation is CASSPDRAANPEAFF.

The chain combines TRBV10-3 with TRBJ2-5; 16 bases line up with TRBD2. The germline V gene has CDR1 ENHRY and CDR2 SYGVKD. The ends lost 3 bases at V and 4 bases at J; junction bases unmatched: 11. CDR3 size: 19 residues. CDR3 nucleotides: TGTGCCATCAGTGACCCGGGACTAGCGGGAGGGCTGCTTAGAGAGACCCAGTACTTC. It is translated as CAISDPGLAGGLLRETQYF.

This sequence joins TRBV20-1 and TRBJ2-5; the D is unclear. Germline V gene sequence: CDR1 DFQATT, CDR2 SNEGSKA (reference sequence). The V end lost 0 bases, the J end lost 5 bases, and 22 bases lay between the germline ends. The CDR3 is 17 residues long. As DNA, the CDR3 is TGCAGTGCTAGAGAAGACTCCACGTTAAGGTCTCGGGAGACCCAGTACTTC. This translates into CSAREDSTLRSRETQYF.

The V call is TRBV2, the J call TRBJ2-7; TRBD2 matches at 9 bases. Germline lookup yields CDR1 SNHLY and CDR2 FYNNEI. Losses at the gene ends were 2 bases for V and 7 bases for J; bases not matched to a gene: 18. The CDR3 is made up of 18 amino acids. CDR3 residues: CASSEYLSTSGPRREQYF. CDR3 in DNA: TGTGCCAGCAGTGAATATTTATCGACTAGCGGCCCAAGAAGGGAGCAGTACTTC.

V is TRBV29-1 and J is TRBJ1-2; D unresolved. The CDR3 loop spans 12 amino acids. V lost 6 bases and J lost 0, with 8 bases in between. Germline-derived CDR1 and CDR2 are SQVTM and ANQGSEA. In DNA, the CDR3 is TGCAGCGTCCAGACCCCTAACTATGGCTACACCTTC. Protein product: CSVQTPNYGYTF.

This chain joins TRBV27 and TRBJ2-1; D gene unclear. CDR1 and CDR2 from the germline V gene are MNHEY and SMNVEV (reference sequence). Trimming cost V 3 bases and J 0 bases, with 9 bases left between them. The CDR3 has 15 residues. CDR3 sequence reads: CASSFALSSYNEQFF. The CDR3 DNA reads as TGTGCCAGCAGTTTTGCCCTAAGCTCCTACAATGAGCAGTTCTTC.

The CDR3 DNA reads TGTGCCAGCAGCTTGACACCAGGGGAGAGTTCACCCCTCCACTTT. The encoded protein is CASSLTPGESSPLHF. The chain has TRBV7-3 and TRBJ1-6; the D gene is possibly TRBD1 (6 bases). V was trimmed by 3 bases and J by 9 bases, leaving 15 bases between them. Per germline, CDR1 SGHTA and CDR2 FQGTGA. CDR3 size: 15 residues.